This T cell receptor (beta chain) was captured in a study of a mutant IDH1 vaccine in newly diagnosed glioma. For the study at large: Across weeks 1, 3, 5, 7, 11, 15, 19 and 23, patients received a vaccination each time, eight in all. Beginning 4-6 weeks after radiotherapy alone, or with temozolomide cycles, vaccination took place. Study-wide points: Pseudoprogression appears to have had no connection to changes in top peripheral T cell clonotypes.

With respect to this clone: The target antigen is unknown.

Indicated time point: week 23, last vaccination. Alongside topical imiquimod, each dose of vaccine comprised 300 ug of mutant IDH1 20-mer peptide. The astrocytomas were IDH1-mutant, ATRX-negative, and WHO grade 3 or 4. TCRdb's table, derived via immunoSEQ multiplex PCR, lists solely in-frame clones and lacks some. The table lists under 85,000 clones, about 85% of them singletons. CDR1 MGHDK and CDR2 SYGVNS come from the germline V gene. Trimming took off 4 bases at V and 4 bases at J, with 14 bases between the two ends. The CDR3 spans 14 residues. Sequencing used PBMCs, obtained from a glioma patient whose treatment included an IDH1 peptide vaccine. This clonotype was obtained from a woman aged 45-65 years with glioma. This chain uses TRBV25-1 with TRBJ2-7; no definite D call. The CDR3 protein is CASSARNRLYEQYF. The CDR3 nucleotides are TGTGCCAGCAGTGCCCGCAATAGACTGTACGAGCAGTACTTC.